Below are 31 T cell receptor beta chains sequenced from a single sample in a study of cytomegalovirus exposure and HLA in healthy donors. PCR was performed using 60 Vbeta and 13 Jbeta primers. Measured with immunoSEQ multiplex PCR; TCRdb has only the in-frame clones, and not every one. The sample holds fewer than 90,000 clones, 75% to 85% seen once. The specimen was PBMCs. The receptors were sampled from a human donor in good health.

The V and J genes are TRBV11-1 and TRBJ1-2; D gene ambiguous. The ends were cut back, 2 bases at V and 8 bases at J, with 21 bases in the middle. The CDR3 runs to 16 residues. CDR1 is SGHAT and CDR2 is FQDESV in the germline V gene (reference sequence). The DNA of the CDR3 is TGTGCCAGCAGCTTAACGTCTCCATCCGCAGTGGGCGGCTACACCTTC. It specifies CASSLTSPSAVGGYTF.

The rearrangement links TRBV29-1 to TRBJ1-1; TRBD1 might be the D (5 bases). The CDR3 is made up of 13 amino acids. V shed 6 bases and J shed 0 bases, with 11 bases lying between them. The V gene's germline CDR1 is SQVTM and CDR2 ANQGSEA. CDR3 sequence reads: CSVVGVMNTEAFF. Written as DNA, the CDR3 is TGCAGCGTGGTAGGGGTCATGAACACTGAAGCTTTCTTT. The whole variable domain, filled in from reference TRBV29-1 and TRBJ1-1, reads SAVISQKPSRDICQRGTSLTIQCQVDSQVTMMFWYRQQPGQSLTLIATANQGSEATYESGFVIDKFPISRPNLTFSTLTVSNMSPEDSSIYLCSVVGVMNTEAFFGQGTRLTVV.

The V gene is TRBV19, the J gene TRBJ2-7, with TRBD2 identical over 8 bases. Per germline, CDR1 LNHDA and CDR2 SQIVND (reference sequence). CDR3 size: 14 residues. V shed 5 bases, J shed 5 bases, and the junction held 8 bases outside the gene matches. The CDR3 DNA reads TGTGCCAGTAGTCTTAAGGGACTAGATAACGAGCAGTACTTC. This translates into CASSLKGLDNEQYF.

V is TRBV27 and J is TRBJ2-5, with 11 positions matching TRBD2. V dropped 0 bases and J dropped 5; count of bases not matched to a gene: 8. The CDR3 is 17 residues long. Germline V CDR1 and CDR2: MNHEY, SMNVEV (reference sequence). The CDR3 here is CASSLSAASGRLETQYF. Here the CDR3 DNA reads TGTGCCAGCAGTTTATCCGCCGCTAGCGGGAGGTTGGAGACCCAGTACTTC.

J is TRBJ1-1 and V is TRBV7-3; maybe TRBD1 (6 bases). V was clipped by 1 base and J by 10 bases, with 16 bases between them. This CDR3 region has 14 residues. In germline, CDR1 is SGHTA, CDR2 FQGTGA. CDR3 loop: CASSLRGRNLRAFF. The CDR3 nucleotides are TGTGCCAGCAGCTTAAGGGGGCGGAATCTGCGAGCTTTCTTT.

The chain recombines TRBV4-1 with TRBJ1-2; D is possibly TRBD1 (6 bases). V lost 0 bases, J lost 7 bases, and 9 bases lay in between. In germline, CDR1 is MGHRA, CDR2 YSYEKL. The CDR3 length is 13 residues. The CDR3 DNA follows: TGCGCCAGCAGCCAAGAAGCAGGGGCTGGCTACACCTTC. Its translation: CASSQEAGAGYTF.

Here the CDR3 DNA reads TGTGCCAGCTTCAGGGGGCTGTCTGGGGCCAACGTCCTGACTTTC. This codes for CASFRGLSGANVLTF. The genes are TRBV6-1 and TRBJ2-6; 8 bases align to TRBD1. Germline V gives CDR1 MNHNS, CDR2 SASEGT. This CDR3 spans 15 amino acids. The junction had 4 bases not matched to a gene; V was cut back by 8 bases and J by 1 base.

The chain's CDR3 is CASSRSNYAEAFF. The CDR3 nucleotides are TGTGCCAGCAGTCGTAGTAACTATGCTGAAGCTTTCTTT. The chain couples TRBV11-1 to TRBJ1-1; D not certain. The CDR3 has 13 residues. Trimming took off 6 bases at V and 6 bases at J, with 14 bases between the two ends. Per germline, CDR1 SGHAT and CDR2 FQDESV (reference sequence).

This sequence joins TRBV7-3 and TRBJ2-5, with TRBD2 matching over 8 bases. The germline gives CDR1 SGHTA, CDR2 FQGTGA. The CDR3 loop spans 16 amino acids. Germline trimming cut 2 bases from V and 2 bases from J; bases unmatched to any gene: 7. The CDR3, as DNA: TGTGCCAGCAGCTTAGGGATTAGCGGGGAGCAAGAGACCCAGTACTTC. It specifies CASSLGISGEQETQYF.

The gene calls are TRBV6-5 and TRBJ2-1; D is perhaps TRBD2 (6 bases). The V and J ends lost 2 bases and 6 bases respectively, with 17 bases between them. This CDR3 has 16 amino acids. Germline CDR1 MNHEY, CDR2 SVGAGI. The CDR3 DNA follows: TGTGCCAGCAGTTACAAGTGGGCCCCGGGGGTCAATGAGCAGTTCTTC. It specifies CASSYKWAPGVNEQFF.

The chain has TRBV27 and TRBJ1-2; 7 bases agree with TRBD1. J lost 7 bases, V lost 6 bases, and 5 bases had no gene match. From germline, CDR1 is MNHEY and CDR2 SMNVEV (reference sequence). The CDR3 is 12 residues long. The CDR3 loop reads CASRDRVVGYTF. CDR3 DNA sequence: TGTGCCAGCAGAGACAGGGTGGTTGGCTACACCTTC.

The J gene is TRBJ2-2, the V gene TRBV9; the match to TRBD2 covers 7 bases. Germline V gives CDR1 SGDLS, CDR2 YYNGEE. CDR3 length: 16 residues. V trimming: 0 bases; J trimming: 0 bases; junction bases outside the gene matches: 2. The CDR3 DNA sequence: TGTGCCAGCAGCGTAGCGGGGGGAACGAACACCGGGGAGCTGTTTTTT. Translated: CASSVAGGTNTGELFF.

The chain joins TRBV28 to TRBJ1-5; TRBD1 might be the D (5 bases). CDR3 length: 13 amino acids. In germline, CDR1 is MDHEN, CDR2 SYDVKM. V gave up 8 bases and J gave up 3 bases, with 11 bases separating them. The CDR3 DNA sequence: TGTGCCAGCCATAGACAGTACAATCAGCCCCAGCATTTT. The encoded protein is CASHRQYNQPQHF.

The CDR3 is CASRPGQGVQPQHF. The CDR3 region has the DNA TGCGCCAGCAGACCGGGACAGGGGGTTCAGCCCCAGCATTTT. The chain joins TRBV10-2 to TRBJ1-5; TRBD1 aligns across 11 bases. This CDR3 contains 14 residues. The V gene's germline CDR1 is WSHSY and CDR2 SAAADI. Germline trimming cut 6 bases from V and 6 bases from J; bases unmatched to any gene: 4.

V and J are TRBV5-4 and TRBJ1-2, with D perhaps matching TRBD1 (6 bases). Deletions cut 5 bases from V and 1 base from J, with 24 bases between. CDR3 length equals 18 residues. Germline lookup yields CDR1 SGHNT and CDR2 YYREEE (reference sequence). CDR3 protein: CASRSGGPTGKFNYGYTF. The CDR3, as DNA: TGTGCCAGCAGATCAGGTGGTCCGACAGGAAAATTTAACTATGGCTACACCTTC.

Remarks on this clone: The same CDR3 also results from other DNA sequences found in this sample. This chain links TRBV5-1 with TRBJ1-3; D remains unclear. Germline loops: CDR1 SGHRS, CDR2 YFSETQ. Trimming pared 0 bases from V and 0 bases from J, leaving 7 bases between. The CDR3 runs 15 residues. The CDR3 DNA is TGCGCCAGCAGCTTGGACAACCACTCTGGAAACACCATATATTTT. Translating it yields CASSLDNHSGNTIYF.

V gene TRBV12-5 combines with J gene TRBJ2-7; TRBD1 aligns across 7 bases. Germline-derived CDR1 and CDR2 are LGHNT and FRNRAP. The length of the CDR3 is 15 residues. V trimming: 4 bases; J trimming: 5 bases; junction bases outside the gene matches: 11. CDR3 in amino acids: CASGSNRQGRDEQYF. In nucleotides, the CDR3 is TGTGCTAGTGGTTCCAACCGACAGGGACGGGACGAGCAGTACTTC.

The rearrangement joins TRBV29-1 to TRBJ1-2; D is undetermined. CDR3 length equals 10 residues. V lost 6 bases and J 7 bases, leaving 9 bases between the germline ends. Germline values: CDR1 SQVTM, CDR2 ANQGSEA. The CDR3 DNA sequence: TGCAGCGTCCTTGCTAGTGGCTACACCTTC. It yields the protein CSVLASGYTF.

The chain carries TRBV27 and TRBJ2-6; tentatively, D is TRBD2 (5 bases). Germline CDR1 and CDR2: MNHEY and SMNVEV (reference sequence). Deletions cut 7 bases from V and 0 bases from J, with 19 bases between. The CDR3 contains 18 residues. The CDR3 DNA reads TGTGCCAGCAAACGGGTAGTCGGGGTCACCTCTGGGGCCAACGTCCTGACTTTC. It specifies CASKRVVGVTSGANVLTF.

The V and J genes are TRBV5-1 and TRBJ2-5, with D perhaps TRBD2 (6 bases). The J call could be wrong; TRBJ2-7 is a better fit for the DNA end. This CDR3 is built from 15 residues. Per the germline V gene, CDR1 is SGHRS and CDR2 is YFSETQ. Here the CDR3 reads CASIQIWGDLYEQYF. For the CDR3, the DNA is TGCGCCAGCATCCAAATTTGGGGGGATCTATACGAGCAGTACTTC.

V usage is TRBV7-2 and J usage is TRBJ1-2, with TRBD1 matching over 8 bases. Germline V gives CDR1 SGHTA, CDR2 FQGNSA. This CDR3 region has 13 residues. The trim removed 1 base at V and 7 bases at J, leaving 2 bases unmatched. CDR3 DNA sequence: TGTGCCAGCAGCTTAGGGACAGGGACTGGCTACACCTTC. Its protein is CASSLGTGTGYTF.

The chain couples TRBV6-1 to TRBJ2-3; unclear D gene. The V gene lost 8 bases and the J gene lost 1 base, with 10 bases spanning the gap. The CDR3 contains 13 residues. Germline CDR1 MNHNS, CDR2 SASEGT. In nucleotides, the CDR3 is TGTGCCAGCGGAGTTGGAGGCACAGATACGCAGTATTTT. Amino acid sequence: CASGVGGTDTQYF.

The chain is built from TRBV19 and TRBJ1-5, with D possibly TRBD1 on 5 matching bases. The germline gives CDR1 LNHDA, CDR2 SQIVND (reference sequence). The V end lost 4 bases, the J end lost 5 bases, and 12 bases lay between the germline ends. This CDR3 is built from 14 residues. The CDR3 region has the DNA TGTGCCAGTAGTACTACAGGACGCGATCAGCCCCAGCATTTT. Its protein product is CASSTTGRDQPQHF. The whole variable domain, remainder taken from reference TRBV19 and TRBJ1-5, is DGGITQSPKYLFRKEGQNVTLSCEQNLNHDAMYWYRQDPGQGLRLIYYSQIVNDFQKGDIAEGYSVSREKKESFPLTVTSAQKNPTAFYLCASSTTGRDQPQHFGDGTRLSIL.

There are a few counts of this clone. A junction end diverges from the germline sequence, so it may reflect a read error. V and J are TRBV7-9 and TRBJ1-1, with D uncertain. Germline values: CDR1 SEHNR, CDR2 FQNEAQ (reference sequence). The CDR3 consists of 12 residues. The CDR3 DNA reads TGTTCCAGCAGCTTAGTGTCCCTAGAAGCTTTCTTT. Protein product: CSSSLVSLEAFF. Complete variable domain (other parts from reference TRBV7-9 and TRBJ1-1): DTGVSQNPRHKITKRGQNVTFRCDPISEHNRLYWYRQTLGQGPEFLTYFQNEAQLEKSRLLSDRFSAERPKGSFSTLEIQRTEQGDSAMYLCSSSLVSLEAFFGQGTRLTVV.

The rearrangement joins TRBV6-1 to TRBJ1-1; TRBD1 aligns across 9 bases. This CDR3 has 13 amino acids. Germline trimming cut 7 bases from V and 4 bases from J; bases unmatched to any gene: 4. Germline V gives CDR1 MNHNS, CDR2 SASEGT. The CDR3 here is CASTSDRGTEAFF. CDR3 sequence (DNA): TGTGCCAGCACCTCGGACAGGGGCACTGAAGCTTTCTTT.

The chain combines TRBV6-5 with TRBJ2-5; 11 positions agree with TRBD2. V was pared by 2 bases and J by 6 bases, with 8 bases of the junction left unmatched. CDR3 length: 16 residues. Germline CDR1 MNHEY, CDR2 SVGAGI. CDR3 residues: CASSYLGLAGGKTQYF. CDR3 coding DNA: TGTGCCAGCAGTTACCTGGGGCTAGCGGGGGGAAAGACCCAGTACTTC.

This clone was seen once. The chain links TRBV2 to TRBJ2-5, with 7 bases lining up with TRBD2. Germline CDR1 is SNHLY and CDR2 is FYNNEI. V was pared by 3 bases and J by 5 bases, with 9 bases of the junction left unmatched. This CDR3 contains 15 residues. CDR3 nucleotides: TGTGCCAGCAGTGAGGAAGCGGGGTATCCGGAGACCCAGTACTTC. It yields the protein CASSEEAGYPETQYF.

The gene calls are TRBV28 and TRBJ2-6, with D possibly being TRBD1 (6 bases). The germline V gene has CDR1 MDHEN and CDR2 SYDVKM. V dropped 5 bases and J dropped 2 bases, with 10 bases sitting between them. This CDR3 comprises 15 residues. CDR3 DNA: TGTGCCAGCAGTGTTACAGGGACTGGGGCCAACGTCCTGACTTTC. It is translated as CASSVTGTGANVLTF.

This clone was found a few times. This chain connects TRBV7-6 to TRBJ2-7; D uncertain. The CDR3 consists of 13 residues. Looked up from germline, CDR1 is SGHVS and CDR2 is FNYEAQ. With 2 bases removed from V and 5 bases from J, the gap between germline ends came to 10 bases. CDR3 sequence reads: CASSLTESHEQYF. CDR3 in DNA: TGTGCCAGCAGCTTAACGGAGTCCCACGAGCAGTACTTC.

The V gene is TRBV5-1, the J gene TRBJ1-2; 8 nucleotides match TRBD1. This CDR3 has 13 amino acids. Trimming removed 5 bases from V and 8 bases from J; junction bases left unmatched: 8. The germline gives CDR1 SGHRS, CDR2 YFSETQ. Written as DNA, the CDR3 is TGCGCCAGCAGTGGACAGGGTATTGACGGCTACACCTTC. Translated, it gives CASSGQGIDGYTF.

V and J are TRBV7-3 and TRBJ2-7; 7 bases align to TRBD1. The CDR3 has 15 residues. V gave up 5 bases and J gave up 2 bases; unmatched junction bases: 9. Germline V lookup: CDR1 SGHTA, CDR2 FQGTGA. CDR3 protein: CASSPDRILTYEQYF. Here the CDR3 DNA reads TGTGCCAGCAGCCCGGACAGGATTTTGACCTACGAGCAGTACTTC.